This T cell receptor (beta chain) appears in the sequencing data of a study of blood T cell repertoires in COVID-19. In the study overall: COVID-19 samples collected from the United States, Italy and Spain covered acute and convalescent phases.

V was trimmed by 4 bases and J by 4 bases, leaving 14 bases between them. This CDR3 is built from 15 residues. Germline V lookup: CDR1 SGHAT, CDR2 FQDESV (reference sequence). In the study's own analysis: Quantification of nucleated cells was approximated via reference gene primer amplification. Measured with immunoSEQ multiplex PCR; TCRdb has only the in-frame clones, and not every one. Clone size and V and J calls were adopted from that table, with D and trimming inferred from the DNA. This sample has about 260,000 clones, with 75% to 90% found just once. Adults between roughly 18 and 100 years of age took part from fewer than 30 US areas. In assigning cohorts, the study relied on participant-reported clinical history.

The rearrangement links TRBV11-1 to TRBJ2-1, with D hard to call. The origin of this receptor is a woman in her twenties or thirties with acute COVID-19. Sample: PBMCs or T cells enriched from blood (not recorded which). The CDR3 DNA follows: TGTGCCAGCAGCTCAGCCGGGTCAGAGTACAATGAGCAGTTCTTC. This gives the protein CASSSAGSEYNEQFF.